This T cell receptor beta chain was sequenced for a study of Graves' ophthalmopathy and Graves' hyperthyroidism. For repertoire sequencing, the TCR beta CDR3 regions were amplified from RNA transcripts. The first round was an RT-PCR with HTBI primers, and the second round was a multiplex PCR. One entry per CDR3 protein, called by TCRdb with MiXCR from the multiplex PCR reads. The data show 600,000 to 950,000 distinct CDR3 sequences, about 44% seen once. From germline, CDR1 is SGHTA and CDR2 FQGTGA. The CDR3 covers 14 residues. Between the trimmed V and J ends, which lost 6 bases and 5 bases, there was a span of 16 bases.

Sequenced material: peripheral blood. The chain combines TRBV7-3 with TRBJ2-5, with D possibly matching TRBD2 (6 bases). The clonotype originates from an adult man with Graves' ophthalmopathy. DNA of the CDR3: TGTGCCAGCAGTACGGGACTCCCGACCGAGACCCAGTACTTC. Residues: CASSTGLPTETQYF.